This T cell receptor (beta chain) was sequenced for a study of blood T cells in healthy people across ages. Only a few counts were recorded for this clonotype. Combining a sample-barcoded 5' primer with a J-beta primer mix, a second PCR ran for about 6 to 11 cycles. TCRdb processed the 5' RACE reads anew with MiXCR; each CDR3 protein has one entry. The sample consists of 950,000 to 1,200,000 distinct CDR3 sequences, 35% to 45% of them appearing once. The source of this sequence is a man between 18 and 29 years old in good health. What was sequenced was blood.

The CDR3 reads CASSPTSRSVNTEAFF. The CDR3 DNA is TGTGCCAGCAGTCCGACGTCCCGATCAGTAAACACTGAAGCTTTCTTT. The chain joins TRBV27 to TRBJ1-1; the D is unclear. The CDR3 consists of 16 residues. In germline, CDR1 is MNHEY, CDR2 SMNVEV (reference sequence). V lost 5 bases to trimming and J lost 2 bases, with 18 bases between them.